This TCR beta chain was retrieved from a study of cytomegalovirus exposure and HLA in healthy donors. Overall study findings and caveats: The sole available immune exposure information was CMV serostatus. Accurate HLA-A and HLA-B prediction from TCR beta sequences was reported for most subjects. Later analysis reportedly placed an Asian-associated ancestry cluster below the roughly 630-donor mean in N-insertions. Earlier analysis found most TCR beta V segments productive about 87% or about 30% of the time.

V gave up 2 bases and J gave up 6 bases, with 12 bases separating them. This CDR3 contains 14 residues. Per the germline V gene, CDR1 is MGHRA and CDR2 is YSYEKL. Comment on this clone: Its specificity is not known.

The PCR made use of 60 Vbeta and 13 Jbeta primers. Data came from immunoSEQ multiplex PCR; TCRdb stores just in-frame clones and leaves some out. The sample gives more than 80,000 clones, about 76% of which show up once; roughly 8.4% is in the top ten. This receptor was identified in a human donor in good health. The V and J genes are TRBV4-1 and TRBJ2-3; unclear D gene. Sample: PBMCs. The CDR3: CASSQSQQSDTQYF. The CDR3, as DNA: TGCGCCAGCAGCCAATCTCAACAGTCGGATACGCAGTATTTT.